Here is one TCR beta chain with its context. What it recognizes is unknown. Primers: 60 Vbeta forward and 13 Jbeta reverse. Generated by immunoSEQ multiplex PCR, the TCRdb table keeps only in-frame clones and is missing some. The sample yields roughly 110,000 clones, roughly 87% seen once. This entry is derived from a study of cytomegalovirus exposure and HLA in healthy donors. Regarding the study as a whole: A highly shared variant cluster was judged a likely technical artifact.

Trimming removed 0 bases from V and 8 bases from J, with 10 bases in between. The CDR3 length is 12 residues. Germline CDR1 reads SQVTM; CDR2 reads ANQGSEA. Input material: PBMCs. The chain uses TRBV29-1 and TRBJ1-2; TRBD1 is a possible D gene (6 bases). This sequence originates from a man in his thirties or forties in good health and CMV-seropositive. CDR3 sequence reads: CSVEDRGTGYTF. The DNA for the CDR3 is TGCAGCGTTGAAGACAGGGGAACGGGCTACACCTTC. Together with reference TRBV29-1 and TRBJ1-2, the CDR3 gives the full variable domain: SAVISQKPSRDICQRGTSLTIQCQVDSQVTMMFWYRQQPGQSLTLIATANQGSEATYESGFVIDKFPISRPNLTFSTLTVSNMSPEDSSIYLCSVEDRGTGYTFGSGTRLTVV.